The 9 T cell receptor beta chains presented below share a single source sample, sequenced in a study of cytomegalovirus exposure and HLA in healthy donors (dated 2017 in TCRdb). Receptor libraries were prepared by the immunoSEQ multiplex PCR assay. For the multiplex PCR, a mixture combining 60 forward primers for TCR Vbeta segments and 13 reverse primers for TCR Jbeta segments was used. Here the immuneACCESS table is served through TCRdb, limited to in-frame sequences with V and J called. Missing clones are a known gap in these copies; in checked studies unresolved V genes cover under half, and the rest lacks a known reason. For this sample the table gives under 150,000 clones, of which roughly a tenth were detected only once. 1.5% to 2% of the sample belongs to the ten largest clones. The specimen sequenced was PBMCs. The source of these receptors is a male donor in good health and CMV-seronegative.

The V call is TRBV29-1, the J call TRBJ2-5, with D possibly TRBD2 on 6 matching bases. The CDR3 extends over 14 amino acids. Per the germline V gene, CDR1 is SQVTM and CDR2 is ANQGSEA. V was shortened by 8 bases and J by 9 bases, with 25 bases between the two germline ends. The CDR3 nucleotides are TGCAGCTTTCTAACGACTAGTGATGTGGAGGCCCAGTACTTC. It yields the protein CSFLTTSDVEAQYF.

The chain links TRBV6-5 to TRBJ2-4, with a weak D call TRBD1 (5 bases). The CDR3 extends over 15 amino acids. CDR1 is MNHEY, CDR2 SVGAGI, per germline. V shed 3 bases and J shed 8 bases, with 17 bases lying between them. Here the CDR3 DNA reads TGTGCCAGCAGTTATCGACAGACGACGGCACACATTCAGTACTTC. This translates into CASSYRQTTAHIQYF.

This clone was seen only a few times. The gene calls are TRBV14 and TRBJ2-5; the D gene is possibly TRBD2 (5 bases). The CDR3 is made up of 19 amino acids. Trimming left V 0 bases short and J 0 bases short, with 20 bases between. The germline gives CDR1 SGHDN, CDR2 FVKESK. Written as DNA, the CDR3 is TGTGCCAGCAGCCAAGATCACCACTCGGGGTTCCGGTACCAAGAGACCCAGTACTTC. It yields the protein CASSQDHHSGFRYQETQYF.

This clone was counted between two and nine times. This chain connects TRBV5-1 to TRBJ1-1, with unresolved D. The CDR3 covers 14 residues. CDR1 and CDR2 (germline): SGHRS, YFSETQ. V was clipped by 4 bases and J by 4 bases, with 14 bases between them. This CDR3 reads CASSLTPGSTEAFF. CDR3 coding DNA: TGCGCCAGCAGCCTGACTCCCGGGAGCACTGAAGCTTTCTTT.

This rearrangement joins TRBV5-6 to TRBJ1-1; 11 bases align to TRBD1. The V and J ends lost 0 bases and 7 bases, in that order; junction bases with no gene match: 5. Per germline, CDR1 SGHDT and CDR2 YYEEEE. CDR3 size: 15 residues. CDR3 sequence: CASSLAGQGVVEAFF. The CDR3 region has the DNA TGTGCCAGCAGCTTGGCGGGACAGGGGGTGGTTGAAGCTTTCTTT.

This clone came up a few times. The CDR3 coding sequence is TGCGCCAGCAGCCAAGTGAACATGAACACTGAAGCTTTCTTT. It translates to CASSQVNMNTEAFF. The V and J genes are TRBV4-1 and TRBJ1-1; D is uncertain. The CDR3 is made up of 14 amino acids. V lost 1 base and J 0 bases, leaving 6 bases between the germline ends. In germline, CDR1 is MGHRA, CDR2 YSYEKL.

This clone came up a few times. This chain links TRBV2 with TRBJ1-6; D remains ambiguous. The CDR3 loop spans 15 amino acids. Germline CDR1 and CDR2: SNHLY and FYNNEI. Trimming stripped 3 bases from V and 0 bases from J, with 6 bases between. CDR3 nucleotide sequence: TGTGCCAGCAGTGACAGTAACTCCTATAATTCACCCCTCCACTTT. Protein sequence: CASSDSNSYNSPLHF.

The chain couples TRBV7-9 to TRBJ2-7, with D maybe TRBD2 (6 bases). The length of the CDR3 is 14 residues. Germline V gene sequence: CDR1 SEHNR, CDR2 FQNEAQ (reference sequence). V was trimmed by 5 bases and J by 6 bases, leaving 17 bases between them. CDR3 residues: CASSPRGKVGEQYF. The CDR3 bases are TGTGCCAGCAGCCCCCGGGGGAAGGTCGGCGAGCAGTACTTC.

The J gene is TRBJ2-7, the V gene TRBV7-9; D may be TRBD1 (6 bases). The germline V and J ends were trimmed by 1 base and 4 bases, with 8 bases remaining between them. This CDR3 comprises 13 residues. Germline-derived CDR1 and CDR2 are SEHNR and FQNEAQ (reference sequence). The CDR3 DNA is TGTGCCAGCAGCTTAGACAGGGTTTACGAGCAGTACTTC. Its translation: CASSLDRVYEQYF.